Below are 2 T cell receptor beta chains sequenced from a single sample in a study of cytomegalovirus exposure and HLA in healthy donors. Primers for the PCR totalled 60 Vbeta and 13 Jbeta. The protocol was immunoSEQ multiplex PCR, while the TCRdb copy is restricted to in-frame clones and leaves out a portion. The table shows over 100,000 clones, with roughly 9.6% occurring only once. The source material was PBMCs. These receptors were taken from a woman aged 40-49 years in good health and CMV-seropositive.

This clone was counted only a few times. The rearrangement links TRBV6-1 to TRBJ2-3; 9 nucleotides line up with TRBD1. Germline V gives CDR1 MNHNS, CDR2 SASEGT. The V gene end was trimmed by 6 bases and the J gene end by 3 bases; junction bases not matched to a gene: 4. The length of the CDR3 is 14 residues. The CDR3 bases are TGTGCCAGCAGGATGGGACAGGGAACAGATACGCAGTATTTT. This codes for CASRMGQGTDTQYF.

V gene TRBV27 combines with J gene TRBJ2-6; 9 bases are a match to TRBD1. Germline V CDR1 and CDR2: MNHEY, SMNVEV (reference sequence). This CDR3 is 19 amino acids long. The junction had 11 bases not matched to a gene; V was cut back by 5 bases and J by 0 bases. The CDR3 region is CASSLRTGTGTSGANVLTF. The CDR3 bases are TGTGCCAGCAGTCTACGCACCGGGACAGGGACCTCTGGGGCCAACGTCCTGACTTTC.